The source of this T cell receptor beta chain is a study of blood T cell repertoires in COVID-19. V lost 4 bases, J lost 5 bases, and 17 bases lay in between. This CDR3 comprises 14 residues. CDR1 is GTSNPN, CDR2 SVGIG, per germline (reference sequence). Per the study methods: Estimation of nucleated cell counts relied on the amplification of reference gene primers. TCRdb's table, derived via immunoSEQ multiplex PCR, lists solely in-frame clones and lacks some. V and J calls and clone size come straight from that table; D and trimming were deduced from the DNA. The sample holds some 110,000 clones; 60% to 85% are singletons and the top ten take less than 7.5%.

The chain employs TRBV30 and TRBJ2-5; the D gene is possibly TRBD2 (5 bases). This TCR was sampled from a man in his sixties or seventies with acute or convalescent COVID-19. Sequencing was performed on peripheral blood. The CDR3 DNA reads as TGTGCCTGGACGGGGTTTAATCAGGAGGAGACCCAGTACTTC. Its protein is CAWTGFNQEETQYF.